Presented here are 24 T cell receptor beta chains from one specimen sequenced in a study of blood T cell repertoires in COVID-19. TCRdb's copy holds only in-frame clones and misses some; the assay was immunoSEQ multiplex PCR. Of 90,000 to 110,000 clones listed, 80% to 90% are singletons. Sample: peripheral blood. The receptors were gathered from a woman between 65 and 79 years old with acute or convalescent COVID-19.

The V and J genes are TRBV19 and TRBJ2-5; D is perhaps TRBD1 (5 bases). The CDR3 consists of 15 residues. CDR1 and CDR2 from the germline V gene are LNHDA and SQIVND (reference sequence). Trimming stripped 5 bases from V and 5 bases from J, with 18 bases between. The CDR3 here is CASSPRSGFGETQYF. The CDR3 bases are TGTGCCAGTAGTCCTCGATCAGGGTTCGGGGAGACCCAGTACTTC.

The V call is TRBV4-3, the J call TRBJ1-2; no definite D call. Germline V gene data show CDR1 as LGHNA and CDR2 as YSLEER. The CDR3 is made up of 13 amino acids. The V end was cut by 3 bases, the J end by 5 bases, with 10 bases between. The CDR3 sequence is CASSQAGGYGYTF. CDR3 coding DNA: TGCGCCAGCAGCCAGGCAGGAGGATATGGCTACACCTTC.

The genes are TRBV11-2 and TRBJ2-5; 14 bases match TRBD2. Trimming at V came to 4 bases and at J to 7 bases, leaving 8 bases not matched to a gene. Germline loops: CDR1 SGHAT, CDR2 FQNNGV. The CDR3 loop spans 16 amino acids. The CDR3 loop reads CASSYSGTSGGRTQYF. The CDR3 bases are TGTGCCAGCAGCTATTCCGGGACTAGCGGGGGAAGGACCCAGTACTTC.

This rearrangement joins TRBV11-2 to TRBJ2-5; possible D gene TRBD1, 5 bases. The germline V gene encodes CDR1 SGHAT and CDR2 FQNNGV. Trimming took 0 bases from V and 2 from J, leaving 10 bases between them. This CDR3 is built from 15 residues. The CDR3 sequence: CASSLEGRTQETQYF. CDR3 nucleotides: TGTGCCAGCAGCTTAGAGGGGCGGACGCAAGAGACCCAGTACTTC.

The chain combines TRBV5-1 with TRBJ1-1; perhaps TRBD1 as D (6 bases). The CDR3 runs 16 residues. From germline, CDR1 is SGHRS and CDR2 YFSETQ. Trimming removed 2 bases at V and 4 bases at J, with 18 bases between. The CDR3 here is CASSLEFGQGSTEAFF. The CDR3 nucleotides are TGCGCCAGCAGCTTAGAATTCGGCCAGGGGAGCACTGAAGCTTTCTTT. The whole variable domain, filled in from reference TRBV5-1 and TRBJ1-1, reads KAGVTQTPRYLIKTRGQQVTLSCSPISGHRSVSWYQQTPGQGLQFLFEYFSETQRNKGNFPGRFSGRQFSNSRSEMNVSTLELGDSALYLCASSLEFGQGSTEAFFGQGTRLTVV.

This chain uses TRBV5-6 with TRBJ2-3, with 8 bases fitting TRBD2. Germline V gives CDR1 SGHDT, CDR2 YYEEEE. This CDR3 has 17 amino acids. Unmatched junction bases numbered 11, after V lost 0 bases and J lost 5 bases. This CDR3 is CASSLEVPGLVLDTQYF. CDR3 coding DNA: TGTGCCAGCAGCTTGGAGGTACCGGGACTAGTATTAGATACGCAGTATTTT.

The chain recombines TRBV28 with TRBJ1-1, with D possibly matching TRBD1 (6 bases). Germline V CDR1 and CDR2: MDHEN, SYDVKM. The V gene lost 4 bases and the J gene lost 4 bases, with 16 bases spanning the gap. CDR3 length: 15 amino acids. DNA for the CDR3: TGTGCCAGCAGTTCCCCTATTGGGGGGGCCACTGAAGCTTTCTTT. Translating it yields CASSSPIGGATEAFF.

The chain has TRBV3-1 (or the pseudogene TRBV3-2) and TRBJ2-7; 7 bases agree with TRBD2. V lost 6 bases, J lost 6 bases, and 14 bases stayed unmatched. The germline V gene has CDR1 LGHDT and CDR2 YNNKEL (reference sequence). The CDR3 extends over 15 amino acids. CDR3: CASSQIPGREIEQYF. CDR3 DNA sequence: TGTGCCAGCAGTCAAATCCCCGGGCGGGAGATCGAGCAGTACTTC.

V usage is TRBV9 and J usage is TRBJ2-3, with D tentatively TRBD2 (6 bases). The CDR3 is made up of 13 amino acids. Germline-derived CDR1 and CDR2 are SGDLS and YYNGEE. Trimming removed 6 bases from V and 3 bases from J, with 11 bases in between. The CDR3 loop reads CASTGRGTDTQYF. CDR3 bases: TGTGCCAGCACCGGCCGGGGGACAGATACGCAGTATTTT.

This chain joins TRBV10-1 and TRBJ2-7, with 9 bases matching TRBD1. The CDR3 spans 15 residues. The germline CDR1 and CDR2 sequences are WNHNN and SYGVQD (reference sequence). Trimming at V came to 6 bases and at J to 5 bases, leaving 11 bases not matched to a gene. The CDR3 DNA reads TGCGCCAGCAGCCCTGCGGGACAGGGCGTTAACGAGCAGTACTTC. Protein: CASSPAGQGVNEQYF.

J is TRBJ2-7 and V is TRBV21-1; TRBD1, the D gene given by the table, was not confirmed from the DNA. TRBV21-1 is shown as a pseudogene. This CDR3 region has 16 residues. The CDR3 sequence is CASRPTGALRLYEQYF. For the CDR3, the DNA is TGTGCCAGCAGGCCGACAGGAGCTCTCCGGTTATACGAGCAGTACTTC.

This clone was observed a handful of times. This sequence joins TRBV29-1 and TRBJ2-7; D perhaps matches TRBD2 (5 bases). Trimming took off 5 bases at V and 0 bases at J, with 11 bases between the two ends. Germline loops: CDR1 SQVTM, CDR2 ANQGSEA. This CDR3 is 13 amino acids long. CDR3 loop: CSVRDISSYEQYF. The CDR3 bases are TGCAGCGTTCGGGATATAAGCTCCTACGAGCAGTACTTC.

The chain has TRBV11-2 and TRBJ2-1, with TRBD1 matching 8 bases. CDR3 length: 15 residues. The V segment lost 1 base and the J segment 5 bases; nucleotides outside the gene matches: 4. From germline, CDR1 is SGHAT and CDR2 FQNNGV. CDR3 loop: CASSLGQGTNNEQFF. The DNA for the CDR3 is TGTGCCAGCAGCTTAGGACAGGGGACCAACAATGAGCAGTTCTTC.

V and J are TRBV19 and TRBJ2-4; 9 bases are a match to TRBD1. The CDR3 has 17 residues. Germline values: CDR1 LNHDA, CDR2 SQIVND (reference sequence). V shed 6 bases, J shed 4 bases, and the junction held 13 bases outside the gene matches. The CDR3 bases are TGTGCCAGTAGGCGGGGACAGGGCCTTTTCCCTAAAAACATTCAGTACTTC. The encoded protein is CASRRGQGLFPKNIQYF.

The chain carries TRBV4-1 and TRBJ2-7, with D possibly being TRBD1 (6 bases). V gave up 2 bases and J gave up 5 bases, with 22 bases separating them. CDR1 is MGHRA and CDR2 is YSYEKL in the germline V gene. This CDR3 spans 17 amino acids. DNA of the CDR3: TGCGCCAGCAGCCAACGGTTCCCTGCAGGGGATTTGGACGAGCAGTACTTC. This codes for CASSQRFPAGDLDEQYF.

The chain has TRBV6-5 and TRBJ2-7; D call uncertain. CDR1 is MNHEY and CDR2 is SVGAGI in the germline V gene. Deletions cut 7 bases from V and 6 bases from J, with 22 bases between. The CDR3 consists of 15 residues. The CDR3 nucleotides are TGTGCCAGCATTCCTACAGCAGGAATATTCCGCGAGCAGTACTTC. It translates to CASIPTAGIFREQYF.

This rearrangement joins TRBV30 to TRBJ1-3; perhaps TRBD1 as D (6 bases). Per germline, CDR1 GTSNPN and CDR2 SVGIG (reference sequence). The CDR3 has 14 residues. This CDR3 reads CARQAANSGNTIYF. The CDR3 nucleotides read TGTGCAAGACAGGCCGCCAACTCTGGAAACACCATATATTTT. Full variable domain (remainder filled in from reference TRBV30 and TRBJ1-3): SQTIHQWPATLVQPVGSPLSLECTVEGTSNPNLYWYRQAAGRGLQLLFYSVGIGQISSEVPQNLSASRPQDRQFILSSKKLLLSDSGFYLCARQAANSGNTIYFGEGSWLTVV.

This rearrangement joins TRBV11-2 to TRBJ2-5, with D perhaps TRBD1 (6 bases). The CDR3 runs 16 residues. The germline V gene encodes CDR1 SGHAT and CDR2 FQNNGV. V lost 3 bases and J lost 0, with 14 bases in between. CDR3 region: CASSFTLTGYQETQYF. In nucleotides, the CDR3 is TGTGCCAGCAGCTTCACTTTAACAGGGTACCAAGAGACCCAGTACTTC.

This chain connects TRBV29-1 to TRBJ2-1; a possible D gene is TRBD2 (7 bases). In germline, CDR1 is SQVTM, CDR2 ANQGSEA. Trimming took off 3 bases at V and 0 bases at J, with 15 bases between the two ends. The CDR3 contains 16 residues. The CDR3 is CSVDGGGGSSYNEQFF. DNA of the CDR3: TGCAGCGTTGACGGCGGGGGCGGGAGCTCCTACAATGAGCAGTTCTTC.

CDR3 bases: TGTGCCAGCAGCCACCTTGAGAGGGGGAGGGATGGCTACACCTTC. Translation gives CASSHLERGRDGYTF. This sequence joins TRBV3-1 (or the pseudogene TRBV3-2) and TRBJ1-2; tentatively, D is TRBD1 (6 bases). V dropped 3 bases and J dropped 6 bases, with 17 bases sitting between them. The CDR3 is 15 amino acids. From germline, CDR1 is LGHDT and CDR2 YNNKEL (reference sequence).

V and J are TRBV5-1 and TRBJ2-3; 10 bases match TRBD1. V shed 4 bases and J 0 bases; nucleotides not matched to a gene: 14. This CDR3 contains 19 residues. Germline assignment: CDR1 SGHRS and CDR2 YFSETQ. CDR3 sequence: CASSRNPGQGFASTDTQYF. The CDR3 region has the DNA TGCGCCAGCAGCCGAAACCCGGGACAGGGGTTCGCTAGCACAGATACGCAGTATTTT.

Concerning this clone itself: Other DNA sequences from this sample encode an identical CDR3 as well. V gene TRBV5-6 combines with J gene TRBJ2-5, with 7 bases fitting TRBD1. Losses at the gene ends were 1 base for V and 2 bases for J; bases not matched to a gene: 2. Germline V gene data show CDR1 as SGHDT and CDR2 as YYEEEE. The CDR3 is made up of 14 amino acids. This CDR3 reads CASSLRGQQETQYF. The CDR3 coding sequence is TGTGCCAGCAGCTTGAGGGGACAGCAAGAGACCCAGTACTTC.

The V and J genes are TRBV28 and TRBJ2-6, with D possibly matching TRBD2 (5 bases). The germline V gene encodes CDR1 MDHEN and CDR2 SYDVKM. CDR3 length: 15 amino acids. Trimming took off 2 bases at V and 4 bases at J, with 9 bases between the two ends. The CDR3 region has the DNA TGTGCCAGCAGTTTAACGAGGGCCGGGGCCAACGTCCTGACTTTC. This encodes CASSLTRAGANVLTF.

The chain employs TRBV27 and TRBJ1-6, with 7 bases fitting TRBD1. Germline CDR1 MNHEY, CDR2 SMNVEV (reference sequence). This CDR3 is 14 amino acids long. J gave up 6 bases and V 5 bases, and 4 bases lay outside the gene matches. The CDR3 DNA reads TGTGCCAGCAGTAAGGGACAGATTAATTCACCCCTCCACTTT. It codes for CASSKGQINSPLHF.